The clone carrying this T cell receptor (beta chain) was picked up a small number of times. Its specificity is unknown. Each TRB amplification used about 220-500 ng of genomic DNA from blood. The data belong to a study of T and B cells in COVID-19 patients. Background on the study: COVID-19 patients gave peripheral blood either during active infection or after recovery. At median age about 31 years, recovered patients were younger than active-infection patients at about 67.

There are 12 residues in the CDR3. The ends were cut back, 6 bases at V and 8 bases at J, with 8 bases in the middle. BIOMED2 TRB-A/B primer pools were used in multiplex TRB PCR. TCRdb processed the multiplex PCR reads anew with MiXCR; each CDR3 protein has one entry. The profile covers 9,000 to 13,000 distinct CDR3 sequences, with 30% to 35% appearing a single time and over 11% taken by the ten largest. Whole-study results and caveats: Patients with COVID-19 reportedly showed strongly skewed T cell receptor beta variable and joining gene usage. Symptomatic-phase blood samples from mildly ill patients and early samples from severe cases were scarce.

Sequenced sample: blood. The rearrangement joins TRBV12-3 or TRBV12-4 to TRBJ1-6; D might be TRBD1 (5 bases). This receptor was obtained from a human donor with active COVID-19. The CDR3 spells CASRAGDSPLHF. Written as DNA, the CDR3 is TGTGCCAGCAGAGCGGGGGATTCACCCCTCCACTTT.